These 3 T cell receptor beta chains were sequenced from one sample in a study of blood T cells in healthy people across ages (dated by TCRdb to between 2015 and 2016). The method behind the library was 5' RACE. Sequenced on an Illumina HiSeq 2500. The second PCR ran for roughly 7 to 12 cycles and used a J-beta primer mix along with a sample-barcoded 5' primer. Using fastp at Q25 and MiXCR, TCRdb reprocessed the public reads and kept productive beta chains. Records with the same CDR3 protein are collapsed into one entry carrying the most frequent genes and DNA. This sample gives approximately 490,000 distinct CDR3 sequences in total; less than 25% of them show up just once. Jointly, the top ten make up roughly 9.4% of the sample. The sample was also linked to a second study, of T cells of mothers and their children.

The material sequenced was blood. These receptors were obtained from a boy aged 5-17 years in good health.

This clonotype occurred many times. The genes are TRBV21-1 and TRBJ2-5; the D call TRBD2 from the table was never checked on the DNA. TRBV21-1 is given as a pseudogene. The CDR3 runs 15 residues. CDR3 nucleotide sequence: TGTGCCAGCAGCCTCGCCGGGACTAGCGAAGAGACCCAGTACTTC. Its protein is CASSLAGTSEETQYF.

This chain links TRBV4-2 with TRBJ2-3; TRBD1 might be the D (5 bases). V dropped 1 base and J dropped 1 base, with 12 bases sitting between them. CDR3 length: 16 residues. Germline CDR1 LGHNA, CDR2 YNFKEQ. The CDR3 DNA is TGTGCCAGCAGCCAAGGGCCCAGGGCGGGCACAGATACGCAGTATTTT. Translated, it gives CASSQGPRAGTDTQYF.

This clonotype was seen many times. In DNA, the CDR3 is TGTGCCAGCAGCTTAGGAACTAGCGGGGGGACGCAGTATTTT. This translates into CASSLGTSGGTQYF. The chain couples TRBV7-9 to TRBJ2-3; 12 bases align to TRBD2. There are 14 residues in the CDR3. CDR1 SEHNR and CDR2 FQNEAQ come from the germline V gene (reference sequence). J gave up 9 bases and V 1 base, and 2 bases lay outside the gene matches.